The 19 T cell receptor beta chains given below trace back to one sample, sequenced in a study of vaccination and CD4 T cells after COVID-19. The assay that was used to sequence DNA from cultured CD4+ T cells was the Oncomine TCR Beta short-read assay. TCRdb itself ran the PCR reads through MiXCR, one entry per CDR3 protein. This sample has under 15,000 distinct CDR3 sequences, with around half found just once. These TCRs' antigens remain unknown. Treatment indicated: approximately 10-day PBMC culture with coronavirus spike peptide pools or control peptides (ViraFEST assay). Material: CD4+ T cells from blood, cultured in vitro. The receptors originated from a human donor who had recovered from COVID-19.

This rearrangement joins TRBV5-1 to TRBJ2-2; D unclear. V was shortened by 1 base and J by 6 bases, with 4 bases between the two germline ends. Germline V gene sequence: CDR1 SGHRS, CDR2 YFSETQ. The CDR3 loop spans 12 amino acids. The DNA of the CDR3 is TGCGCCAGCAGCTTGTACCCCGGGGAGCTGTTTTTT. The encoded protein is CASSLYPGELFF.

This clonotype was seen a few times. The rearrangement links TRBV11-3 to TRBJ2-1; tentative D call: TRBD2 (5 bases). CDR3 length: 15 amino acids. CDR1 and CDR2 (germline): SGHNT, YENEEA. V was shortened by 5 bases and J by 5 bases, with 16 bases between the two germline ends. DNA of the CDR3: TGTGCCAGCAGCCGCCGCCAGGCGGGCCACAATGAGCAGTTCTTC. Translated: CASSRRQAGHNEQFF.

The chain couples TRBV6-5 to TRBJ1-1; D gene unclear. This CDR3 contains 11 residues. Germline V lookup: CDR1 MNHEY, CDR2 SVGAGI. V lost 2 bases and J 7 bases, leaving 5 bases between the germline ends. The CDR3 spells CASSYADEAFF. The CDR3 DNA sequence: TGTGCCAGCAGTTACGCCGATGAAGCTTTCTTT.

This clonotype was seen once. V gene TRBV20-1 combines with J gene TRBJ1-6; 10 bases agree with TRBD1. This CDR3 has 15 residues. V trimming: 6 bases; J trimming: 2 bases; junction bases outside the gene matches: 4. Germline CDR1 and CDR2: DFQATT and SNEGSKA (reference sequence). CDR3 nucleotides: TGCAGTGCCCAAGGACAGGGGGCCTATAATTCACCCCTCCACTTT. Translated, it gives CSAQGQGAYNSPLHF.

The V and J genes are TRBV28 and TRBJ1-5, with TRBD1 identical over 7 bases. J was trimmed by 4 bases and V by 7 bases; bases with no gene match: 7. CDR1 and CDR2 (germline): MDHEN, SYDVKM. There are 14 residues in the CDR3. The DNA for the CDR3 is TGTGCCAGCACCCGGACAGGATTGAATCAGCCCCAGCATTTT. It codes for CASTRTGLNQPQHF.

The gene calls are TRBV24-1 and TRBJ1-1; 9 bases line up with TRBD1. This CDR3 comprises 13 residues. The ends lost 9 bases at V and 7 bases at J; junction bases unmatched: 8. Germline CDR1 and CDR2: KGHDR and SFDVKD. The CDR3 is CATGRQGVGEAFF. CDR3 coding DNA: TGTGCCACCGGACGACAGGGGGTCGGTGAAGCTTTCTTT.

The sample holds a few counts of this clonotype. The gene calls are TRBV7-9 and TRBJ2-3, with TRBD1 matching 9 bases. V dropped 5 bases and J dropped 2; count of bases not matched to a gene: 8. The CDR3 sequence is 16 residues long. Germline CDR1 SEHNR, CDR2 FQNEAQ (reference sequence). The CDR3 region is CASSPDRGTFTDTQYF. Written as DNA, the CDR3 is TGTGCCAGCAGCCCCGACAGGGGGACCTTCACAGATACGCAGTATTTT.

A few counts support this clonotype. This chain links TRBV6-1 with TRBJ1-1; TRBD1 matches at 12 bases. The ends lost 3 bases at V and 0 bases at J; junction bases unmatched: 5. Germline assignment: CDR1 MNHNS and CDR2 SASEGT. The CDR3 is 17 residues long. Here the CDR3 reads CASSEGQGAPMNTEAFF. The CDR3 nucleotides are TGTGCCAGCAGTGAGGGACAGGGGGCACCCATGAACACTGAAGCTTTCTTT.

The chain links TRBV4-1 to TRBJ1-2; 7 bases fit TRBD1. The V gene's germline CDR1 is MGHRA and CDR2 YSYEKL. Trimming removed 4 bases from V and 4 bases from J; junction bases left unmatched: 24. The CDR3 runs to 20 residues. CDR3 nucleotide sequence: TGCGCCAGCAGCCCAGGGCAAGGGGGCACCTCCACTGCGTTCGGCTATGGCTACACCTTC. Translating it yields CASSPGQGGTSTAFGYGYTF.

This clonotype has more than one count but fewer than ten. V usage is TRBV6-1 and J usage is TRBJ1-1, with a weak D call TRBD1 (5 bases). Trimming removed 7 bases from V and 7 bases from J, with 19 bases in between. Per the germline V gene, CDR1 is MNHNS and CDR2 is SASEGT. The CDR3 runs 14 residues. CDR3 coding DNA: TGTGCCAGCACTCTACCCGGGGGATTAGGTGAAGCTTTCTTT. Amino acids: CASTLPGGLGEAFF.

The chain carries TRBV20-1 and TRBJ2-1, with a weak D call TRBD2 (5 bases). Germline loops: CDR1 DFQATT, CDR2 SNEGSKA (reference sequence). The CDR3 is made up of 14 amino acids. The V end lost 2 bases, the J end lost 5 bases, and 13 bases lay between the germline ends. The CDR3 DNA reads TGCAGTGCTAGAAGGGCTGGGCGGGACAATGAGCAGTTCTTC. Protein sequence: CSARRAGRDNEQFF.

The rearrangement links TRBV15 to TRBJ1-2, with 8 bases fitting TRBD1. Germline V gives CDR1 LNHNV, CDR2 YYDKDF (reference sequence). CDR3 length: 16 amino acids. J lost 0 bases, V lost 2 bases, and 5 bases had no gene match. Here the CDR3 reads CATSRTRTGTNYGYTF. CDR3 bases: TGTGCCACCAGCAGAACTAGGACAGGGACTAACTATGGCTACACCTTC.

V usage is TRBV9 and J usage is TRBJ2-3; 13 bases agree with TRBD2. The CDR3 is 17 residues long. Germline CDR1 is SGDLS and CDR2 is YYNGEE. The J segment lost 4 bases and the V segment lost 0 bases, leaving 5 bases of the junction unmatched. The CDR3 sequence: CASSVGPTSGRADTQYF. The CDR3 nucleotides read TGTGCCAGCAGCGTAGGCCCCACTAGCGGGAGGGCAGATACGCAGTATTTT.

This clonotype came up a few times. An end of the junction does not agree with germline; a read error may underlie this. The chain uses TRBV15 and TRBJ2-3; the match to TRBD2 covers 12 bases. The germline CDR1 and CDR2 sequences are LNHNV and YYDKDF (reference sequence). The CDR3 has 17 amino acids. This CDR3 reads CATSRPTTSGSRDTQYF. The CDR3 coding sequence is TGTGCCACCAGCAGACCTACGACTAGCGGGAGCAGAGATACGCAGTATTTT.

The chain couples TRBV20-1 to TRBJ2-3, with 14 bases lining up with TRBD2. Germline lookup yields CDR1 DFQATT and CDR2 SNEGSKA (reference sequence). The CDR3 extends over 20 amino acids. Germline trimming cut 1 base from V and 2 bases from J; bases unmatched to any gene: 14. CDR3 bases: TGCAGTGCTAGAGCCACGGGACTAGCGGGAGCGTCTCGGGTCACAGATACGCAGTATTTT. Translated: CSARATGLAGASRVTDTQYF.

The chain links TRBV4-2 to TRBJ2-3; 11 nucleotides agree with TRBD1. With 1 base clipped from V and 4 bases from J, the junction kept 1 base outside the gene matches. Looked up from germline, CDR1 is LGHNA and CDR2 is YNFKEQ. The CDR3 has 15 amino acids. The CDR3 is CASSQGTGGADTQYF. The CDR3 DNA sequence: TGTGCCAGCAGCCAAGGGACAGGGGGCGCAGATACGCAGTATTTT.

This clonotype has more than one count but fewer than ten. The CDR3 here is CSARGGEGVTDTQYF. Written as DNA, the CDR3 is TGCAGTGCTAGAGGAGGGGAAGGGGTGACAGATACGCAGTATTTT. The genes are TRBV20-1 and TRBJ2-3, with D possibly called TRBD1 or TRBD2 (5 bases each). The CDR3 has 15 residues. The germline CDR1 and CDR2 sequences are DFQATT and SNEGSKA (reference sequence). V was clipped by 1 base and J by 3 bases, with 14 bases between them.

The chain uses TRBV20-1 and TRBJ2-5; D ambiguous. The CDR3 totals 12 residues. Germline V gene data show CDR1 as DFQATT and CDR2 as SNEGSKA (reference sequence). The V end lost 3 bases, the J end lost 5 bases, and 10 bases lay between the germline ends. Written as DNA, the CDR3 is TGCAGTGCTAGCTCCGATCGGGAGACCCAGTACTTC. Encoded protein: CSASSDRETQYF.

This clonotype showed up just a few times. The genes are TRBV6-1 and TRBJ2-1; D is unclear. Germline V gene data show CDR1 as MNHNS and CDR2 as SASEGT. The CDR3 has 12 residues. Trimming removed 7 bases at V and 5 bases at J, with 9 bases between. The CDR3 DNA reads as TGTGCCAGCAACCTAGGAGACAATGAGCAGTTCTTC. It specifies CASNLGDNEQFF.